Listed below are T cell receptor beta chains from one sample, sequenced in a study of PD-1 blockade in classical Hodgkin lymphoma. Repertoires were generated with immunoSEQ multiplex PCR, while TCRdb's copy carries only in-frame clones and drops some. The sample contains 84,000 or so clones, around nine tenths of which appear only once. The sample in question was peripheral blood mononuclear cells (PBMCs), obtained before the second cycle of nivolumab. The receptor source for this set is a human donor with classical Hodgkin lymphoma. Each CDR3 is given with its conserved first and last residue. The D gene is left open where the match is weak. Size is omitted from some rows. Given values are once, few, many or a class for expanded clones.

v_call	d_call	clone_size	j_call	cdr3_nt	cdr3_aa
TRBV19	-	-	TRBJ2-7	TGTGCCAGTAGTATGGAGGCGGCAGGGTTCTACTACGAGCAGTACTTC	CASSMEAAGFYYEQYF
TRBV19	-	-	TRBJ2-2	TGTGCCAGTACTGGACGGCTTTTGGCTGGGGAGCTGTTTTTT	CASTGRLLAGELFF
TRBV28	TRBD1	-	TRBJ2-7	TGTGCCAGCAGTTTATTAGGGACAGGGGTAGGCTACGAGCAGTACTTC	CASSLLGTGVGYEQYF
TRBV9	-	-	TRBJ2-3	TGTGCCAGCAGCCGTACAGGGCGTCCCACAGATACGCAGTATTTT	CASSRTGRPTDTQYF
TRBV30	-	-	TRBJ2-5	TGTGCCTGGAACATTAGGTCAGAGACCCAGTACTTC	CAWNIRSETQYF
TRBV13	TRBD1	-	TRBJ2-7	TGTGCCAGCAGCTTGACAGGGACCACCTACGAGCAGTACTTC	CASSLTGTTYEQYF
TRBV19	TRBD1	-	TRBJ1-5	TGTGCCAGTAGTATCCCCACGGGACAGGGGACTCAGCCCCAGCATTTT	CASSIPTGQGTQPQHF
TRBV28	TRBD1	-	TRBJ2-7	TGTGCCAGCAGTTTAGAAGTTCCCCGGGACAGGGTCTACGAGCAGTACTTC	CASSLEVPRDRVYEQYF
TRBV18	TRBD1	-	TRBJ1-1	TGTGCCAGCTCACCATTACAGGGGGACACTGAAGCTTTCTTT	CASSPLQGDTEAFF
TRBV20-1	-	-	TRBJ1-1	TGCAGTGCTAGACGCGCCCTTGAAGCTTTCTTT	CSARRALEAFF
TRBV4-1	TRBD1	-	TRBJ2-7	TGCGCCAGCAGCCAACCCGGGACAGGGGTCTACGAGCAGTACTTC	CASSQPGTGVYEQYF
TRBV5-5	TRBD2	-	TRBJ2-7	TGTGCCAGCAGCTTGGACGCGGGAGTTCGGCTCTACGAGCAGTACTTC	CASSLDAGVRLYEQYF
TRBV10-3	TRBD1	-	TRBJ1-1	TGTGCCATCAGAGCGACAGGGGATGCCACTGAAGCTTTCTTT	CAIRATGDATEAFF
TRBV29-1	TRBD1	-	TRBJ2-1	TGCAGCGTTGTAAGACAGGGGGCCTACAATGAGCAGTTCTTC	CSVVRQGAYNEQFF
TRBV28	-	-	TRBJ2-7	TGTGCCAGCAGTTTCCCGTTTACCTACGAGCAGTACTTC	CASSFPFTYEQYF
TRBV6-1	-	-	TRBJ1-5	TGTGCCAGCAGTGCAGGGGATAGCAATCAGCCCCAGCATTTT	CASSAGDSNQPQHF
TRBV7-2	TRBD1	-	TRBJ2-1	TGTGCCAGCACCTCGACAGGGGGATACAATGAGCAGTTCTTC	CASTSTGGYNEQFF
TRBV6-5	-	-	TRBJ2-7	TGTGCCAGCAGTTACTCGAACTCGGCCTACGAGCAGTACTTC	CASSYSNSAYEQYF
TRBV11-2	TRBD2	-	TRBJ2-7	TGTGCCAGCAGCTTTGAGAGCGGGAGTACCTACGAGCAGTACTTC	CASSFESGSTYEQYF
TRBV19	TRBD1	-	TRBJ2-7	TGTGCCAGTAGTGCCGGACAGGGGCCCTACGAGCAGTACTTC	CASSAGQGPYEQYF
TRBV28	-	-	TRBJ2-1	TGTGCCAGCAGTTTAAGGGGATACAATGAGCAGTTCTTC	CASSLRGYNEQFF
TRBV5-1	-	-	TRBJ1-2	TGCGCCAGCAGCTTGTGGAGGGTTAACTATGGCTACACCTTC	CASSLWRVNYGYTF
TRBV5-1	TRBD1	-	TRBJ1-5	TGCGCCAGCAGCTGGAGACAGGGAGGTCAGCCCCAGCATTTT	CASSWRQGGQPQHF
TRBV6-4	-	-	TRBJ2-1	TGTGCCAGCAGTGAGACATGGAGCTCCTACAATGAGCAGTTCTTC	CASSETWSSYNEQFF
TRBV18	TRBD1	-	TRBJ2-7	TGTGCCAGCTCACCACTGGTTGGGACAGGGTTCTACGAGCAGTACTTC	CASSPLVGTGFYEQYF
TRBV28	-	-	TRBJ1-4	TGTGCCAGCAGTTTAACAGGTGTAGGAAGTGAAAAACTGTTTTTT	CASSLTGVGSEKLFF
TRBV27	TRBD2	-	TRBJ2-7	TGTGCCAGCAGTCCCGGACTAGCGGGAGGGCCTTACGAGCAGTACTTC	CASSPGLAGGPYEQYF
TRBV28	-	-	TRBJ2-1	TGTGCCAGCCGTATGGTAACCGGTTCTCATGAGCAGTTCTTC	CASRMVTGSHEQFF
TRBV10-2	TRBD1	-	TRBJ1-3	TGCGCCAGCAGCGACAGGGGTTCGGGAAACACCATATATTTT	CASSDRGSGNTIYF
TRBV28	-	-	TRBJ2-3	TGTGCCAGCTACCTCCCCGGTCGAACCGATACGCAGTATTTT	CASYLPGRTDTQYF
TRBV2	-	-	TRBJ2-6	TGTGCCAGCAGGGGGGTCTCTGGGGCCAACGTCCTGACTTTC	CASRGVSGANVLTF
TRBV19	-	-	TRBJ2-3	TGTGCCAGTAGTCCCCTTGGAGGAGGGGCTCTCACAGATACGCAGTATTTT	CASSPLGGGALTDTQYF
TRBV7-9	TRBD2	once	TRBJ2-1	TGTGCCAGCAGCCCGACTAGCGGGAGTAGCCACAATGAGCAGTTCTTC	CASSPTSGSSHNEQFF
TRBV5-4	-	-	TRBJ2-7	TGTGCCAGCAGCTTGGTGGGCAGGGGGACTCCCTACGAGCAGTACTTC	CASSLVGRGTPYEQYF
TRBV7-6	-	-	TRBJ1-1	TGTGCCAGCAGCTTCGTTAACACTGAAGCTTTCTTT	CASSFVNTEAFF
TRBV6-4	TRBD2	-	TRBJ2-7	TGTGCCAGCAGAGGGACTAGCGGGAGTCAGTACGAGCAGTACTTC	CASRGTSGSQYEQYF
TRBV10-3	-	once	TRBJ2-7	TGTGCCATCAGTGAGGGGGCAGGGCCGACCTACGAGCAGTACTTC	CAISEGAGPTYEQYF
TRBV7-9	-	-	TRBJ2-6	TGTGCCAGCAGCTTAGTAGCTGGGGGCGCTGGGGCCAACGTCCTGACTTTC	CASSLVAGGAGANVLTF
TRBV5-1	-	few	TRBJ2-7	TGCGCCAGCAGCTTGAGGGGATTAGAGCAGTACTTC	CASSLRGLEQYF
TRBV28	-	-	TRBJ1-5	TGTGCCAGCAGATACCAGGGAGCGCAGCCCCAGCATTTT	CASRYQGAQPQHF
TRBV30	-	-	TRBJ2-7	TGTGCCTGGAGTTTCACTCCAGGGTATCGCTCCTACGAGCAGTACTTC	CAWSFTPGYRSYEQYF
TRBV2	-	-	TRBJ1-6	TGTGCCAGCAGAGCCGGACAGAGCTCCTATAATTCACCCCTCCACTTT	CASRAGQSSYNSPLHF
TRBV11-1	-	-	TRBJ1-1	TGTGCCAGCAGCTTAAGGGCTGCGAACACTGAAGCTTTCTTT	CASSLRAANTEAFF
TRBV10-2	TRBD1	few	TRBJ1-5	TGCGCCAGCAGTCCAGGGGGCTGGAGCAATCAGCCCCAGCATTTT	CASSPGGWSNQPQHF
TRBV5-1	TRBD2	once	TRBJ2-1	TGCGCCAGCTCTCCAGGGAACGGGCTAGCGGGAGGGAGACTAAATGAGCAGTTCTTC	CASSPGNGLAGGRLNEQFF
TRBV4-1	TRBD2	-	TRBJ2-1	TGCGCCAGCAGCCAAGAAGCCCTAGCGGGAGGTGAGCAGTTCTTC	CASSQEALAGGEQFF
TRBV11-2	TRBD2	-	TRBJ2-5	TGTGCCAGCAGCTTAGTCCCGGCTAGCGGGAGCCTGGATGAGACCCAGTACTTC	CASSLVPASGSLDETQYF
TRBV9	-	-	TRBJ1-5	TGTGCCAGCAGCGTAGGGGACGGATATCAGCCCCAGCATTTT	CASSVGDGYQPQHF
TRBV2	-	-	TRBJ2-2	TGTGCCAGCAGTGGTGTCGCCGGGAACACCGGGGAGCTGTTTTTT	CASSGVAGNTGELFF
TRBV5-8	-	-	TRBJ2-5	TGTGCCAGCAGCGCACCTATACAGGGAGAAGAGACCCAGTACTTC	CASSAPIQGEETQYF
TRBV7-9	-	once	TRBJ1-4	TGTGCCAGCAGCTTGACAGAAATGCTGTTTTTT	CASSLTEMLFF
TRBV29-1	-	-	TRBJ1-5	TGCAGCGTTGGCGGGGGTTGGGATCAGCCCCAGCATTTT	CSVGGGWDQPQHF
TRBV30	-	-	TRBJ2-7	TGTGCCTGGAGCGGACTCTACGAGCAGTACTTC	CAWSGLYEQYF